This T cell receptor beta chain was documented in a study of T cells in Graves' hyperthyroidism and ophthalmopathy. This clonotype came up many times. The source material, RNA transcripts, was used to amplify TCR beta CDR3 regions. A set of HTBI primers served as the primers for a first-round RT-PCR of the TCR CDR3. TCRdb reprocessed the multiplex PCR reads via MiXCR and lists one record per CDR3 protein. Found here are 600,000 to 800,000 distinct CDR3 sequences, 30% to 40% of them singletons; the top ten hold around 31%. The source material was blood. This clonotype was sampled from a woman aged 40 to 50 with Graves' hyperthyroidism.

The CDR3 here is CSATPWGGDETQYF. CDR3 bases: TGCAGTGCTACCCCTTGGGGAGGGGATGAGACCCAGTACTTC. This chain joins TRBV20-1 and TRBJ2-5, with TRBD2 matching 7 bases. The CDR3 length is 14 residues. Unmatched junction bases numbered 10, after V lost 4 bases and J lost 5 bases. Germline lookup yields CDR1 DFQATT and CDR2 SNEGSKA (reference sequence).